This passage covers 9 T cell receptor beta chains from one sample sequenced in a study of T-cell reconstitution after alpha-beta-depleted transplantation in children. Unique molecular identifiers tagged the TCRbeta library. Each CDR3 protein gets one entry after TCRdb re-called the PCR reads with MiXCR. Of a few hundred thousand distinct CDR3 sequences listed, approximately 11% are singletons. The specimen comprised PBMCs from the stem cell graft donor, sampled from the stem cell graft. These receptors came from a human donor who donated a stem cell graft to a child with acute myeloid leukemia.

This clonotype occurred many times. The genes are TRBV7-6 and TRBJ2-7; 8 bases fit TRBD1. This CDR3 spans 15 amino acids. After removal of 5 bases from V and 4 bases from J, the junction contained 10 bases not matched to a gene. Germline CDR1 and CDR2: SGHVS and FNYEAQ. This CDR3 reads CASSVNQGALYEQYF. The CDR3, as DNA: TGTGCCAGCAGCGTCAACCAGGGGGCTCTATACGAGCAGTACTTC.

The chain combines TRBV5-1 with TRBJ2-1, with 7 bases matching TRBD2. CDR1 is SGHRS, CDR2 YFSETQ, per germline. This CDR3 region has 19 residues. V lost 4 bases and J lost 1; bases outside the gene matches: 17. In DNA form, the CDR3 reads TGCGCCAGCAGCCTCCCGACGACAGCCCAGGGAGGGTCCTACAATGAGCAGTTCTTC. Amino acids: CASSLPTTAQGGSYNEQFF.

This clonotype was counted a few times. This rearrangement joins TRBV20-1 to TRBJ2-2; 11 bases fit TRBD2. The CDR3 is 15 amino acids. Per the germline V gene, CDR1 is DFQATT and CDR2 is SNEGSKA (reference sequence). Trimming removed 3 bases from V and 7 bases from J; junction bases left unmatched: 7. The CDR3 bases are TGCAGTGCTAGTGGGCTAGCGGGGGGTTACGGGGAGCTGTTTTTT. The encoded protein is CSASGLAGGYGELFF.

This clonotype turned up a few times. This sequence joins TRBV29-1 and TRBJ2-3; 9 positions agree with TRBD2. Trimming took 8 bases from V and 0 from J; bases not matched to a gene: 6. CDR3 length equals 14 residues. CDR1 is SQVTM and CDR2 is ANQGSEA in the germline V gene. The CDR3 here is CSLAGGASTDTQYF. The CDR3 coding sequence is TGCAGCCTGGCGGGGGGGGCTAGCACAGATACGCAGTATTTT.

This chain joins TRBV6-5 and TRBJ2-5, with D possibly TRBD1 on 5 matching bases. Germline-derived CDR1 and CDR2 are MNHEY and SVGAGI. V gave up 4 bases and J gave up 6 bases, with 15 bases separating them. This CDR3 comprises 14 residues. The CDR3 DNA reads TGTGCCAGCAGTTCCCAGGACACCTTTAAGACCCAGTACTTC. This codes for CASSSQDTFKTQYF.

This clonotype was seen many times. The chain combines TRBV7-6 with TRBJ2-1; D is unresolved. Germline assignment: CDR1 SGHVS and CDR2 FNYEAQ. The length of the CDR3 is 14 residues. V was cut by 2 bases and J by 5 bases, with 10 bases left in between. CDR3 DNA sequence: TGTGCCAGCAGCTTATCACGTGGCGACAATGAGCAGTTCTTC. It specifies CASSLSRGDNEQFF. The complete variable domain, with remaining parts taken from reference TRBV7-6 and TRBJ2-1, reads GAGVSQSPRYKVTKRGQDVALRCDPISGHVSLYWYRQALGQGPEFLTYFNYEAQQDKSGLPNDRFSAERPEGSISTLTIQRTEQRDSAMYRCASSLSRGDNEQFFGPGTRLTVL.

The chain links TRBV9 to TRBJ2-1, with 9 bases aligning to TRBD2. This CDR3 is 15 amino acids long. The V segment lost 0 bases and the J segment 11 bases; nucleotides outside the gene matches: 9. Germline V gene sequence: CDR1 SGDLS, CDR2 YYNGEE. The CDR3 sequence: CASSVGAVAGEQQFF. The CDR3 nucleotides are TGTGCCAGCAGCGTAGGAGCAGTAGCGGGAGAGCAGCAGTTCTTC.

The table lists this clonotype with many counts. The DNA of the CDR3 is TGTGCCAGCAGCTCGGGGACTAGCGGGACAGATACGCAGTATTTT. It encodes CASSSGTSGTDTQYF. The chain employs TRBV7-2 and TRBJ2-3; 12 bases align to TRBD2. Germline CDR1 is SGHTA and CDR2 is FQGNSA. CDR3 length: 15 residues. The trim removed 4 bases at V and 3 bases at J, leaving 2 bases unmatched.

The chain recombines TRBV10-1 with TRBJ2-3; tentatively, D is TRBD1 or TRBD2 (5 bases each). The CDR3 consists of 15 residues. V lost 2 bases to trimming and J lost 5 bases, with 14 bases between them. Germline V gene sequence: CDR1 WNHNN, CDR2 SYGVQD (reference sequence). The CDR3 DNA sequence: TGCGCCAGCAGTGAGGGGGGAACAGGTGGAGATACGCAGTATTTT. Amino acid sequence: CASSEGGTGGDTQYF.